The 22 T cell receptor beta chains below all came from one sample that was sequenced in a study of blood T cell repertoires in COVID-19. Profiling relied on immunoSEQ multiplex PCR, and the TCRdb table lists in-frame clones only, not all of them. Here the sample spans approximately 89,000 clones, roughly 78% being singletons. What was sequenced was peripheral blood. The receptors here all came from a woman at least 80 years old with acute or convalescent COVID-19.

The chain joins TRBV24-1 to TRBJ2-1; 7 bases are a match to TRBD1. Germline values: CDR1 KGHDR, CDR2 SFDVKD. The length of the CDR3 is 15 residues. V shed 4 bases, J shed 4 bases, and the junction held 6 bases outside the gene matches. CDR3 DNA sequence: TGTGCCACCAGTGACACCAGGACAGGATACAATGAGCAGTTCTTC. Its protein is CATSDTRTGYNEQFF.

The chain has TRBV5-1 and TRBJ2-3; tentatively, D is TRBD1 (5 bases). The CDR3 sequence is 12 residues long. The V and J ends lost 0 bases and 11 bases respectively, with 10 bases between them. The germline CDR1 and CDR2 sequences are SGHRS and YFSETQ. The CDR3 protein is CASSLEGWVQYF. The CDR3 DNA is TGCGCCAGCAGCTTGGAGGGGTGGGTGCAGTATTTT.

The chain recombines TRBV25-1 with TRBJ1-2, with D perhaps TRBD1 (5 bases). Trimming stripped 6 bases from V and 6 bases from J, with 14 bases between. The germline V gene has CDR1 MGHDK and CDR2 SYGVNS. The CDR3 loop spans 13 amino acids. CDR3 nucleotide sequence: TGTGCCAGCAGCCGGGGGAGGGCGGATGGCTACACCTTC. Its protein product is CASSRGRADGYTF.

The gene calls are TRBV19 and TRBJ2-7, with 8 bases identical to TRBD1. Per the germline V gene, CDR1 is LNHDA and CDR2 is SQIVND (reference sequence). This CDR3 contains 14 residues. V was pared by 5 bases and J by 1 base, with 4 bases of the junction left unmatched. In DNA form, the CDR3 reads TGTGCCAGTAGTTCGGGACAGGTTTCCTACGAGCAGTACTTC. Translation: CASSSGQVSYEQYF.

CDR3 protein: CAWSPLGLKAYNEQFF. The CDR3 nucleotides are TGTGCCTGGAGCCCTCTGGGACTTAAGGCCTACAATGAGCAGTTCTTC. The chain combines TRBV30 with TRBJ2-1; D possibly corresponds to TRBD2 (6 bases). Trimming removed 3 bases from V and 2 bases from J, with 17 bases in between. Germline CDR1 is GTSNPN and CDR2 is SVGIG (reference sequence). CDR3 length: 16 amino acids.

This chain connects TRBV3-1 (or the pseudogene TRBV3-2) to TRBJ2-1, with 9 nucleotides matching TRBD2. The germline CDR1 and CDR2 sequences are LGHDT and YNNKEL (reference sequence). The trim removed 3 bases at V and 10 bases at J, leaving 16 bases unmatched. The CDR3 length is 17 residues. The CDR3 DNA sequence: TGTGCCAGCAGCCACCTGGGGACTAGCACCCGCCGCAAAGAGCAGTTCTTC. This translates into CASSHLGTSTRRKEQFF.

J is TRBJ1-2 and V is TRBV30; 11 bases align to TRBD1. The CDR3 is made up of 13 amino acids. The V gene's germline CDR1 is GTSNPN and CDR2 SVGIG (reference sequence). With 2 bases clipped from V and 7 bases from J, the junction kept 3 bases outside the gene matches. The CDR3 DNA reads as TGTGCCTGGAGTCCGGGACAGGGGGGTGGCTACACCTTC. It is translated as CAWSPGQGGGYTF.

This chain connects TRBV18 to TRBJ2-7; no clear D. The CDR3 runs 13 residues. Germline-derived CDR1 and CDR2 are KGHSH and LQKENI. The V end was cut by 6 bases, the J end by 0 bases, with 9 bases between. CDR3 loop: CASSPRSSYEQYF. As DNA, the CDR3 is TGTGCCAGCTCCCCGCGTTCCTCCTACGAGCAGTACTTC.

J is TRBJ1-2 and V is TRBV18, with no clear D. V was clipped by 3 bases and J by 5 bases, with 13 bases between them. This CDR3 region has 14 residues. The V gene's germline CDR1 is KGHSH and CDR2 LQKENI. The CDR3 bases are TGTGCCAGCTCACCTCAACCGACTGGGTATGGCTACACCTTC. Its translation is CASSPQPTGYGYTF.

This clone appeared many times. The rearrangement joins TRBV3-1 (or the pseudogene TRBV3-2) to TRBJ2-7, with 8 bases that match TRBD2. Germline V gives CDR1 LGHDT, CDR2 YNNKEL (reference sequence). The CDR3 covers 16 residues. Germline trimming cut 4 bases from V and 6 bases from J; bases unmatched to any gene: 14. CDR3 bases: TGTGCCAGCAGCCTCCTAGCGGGTCCTTCTACGGGCGAGCAGTACTTC. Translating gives CASSLLAGPSTGEQYF.

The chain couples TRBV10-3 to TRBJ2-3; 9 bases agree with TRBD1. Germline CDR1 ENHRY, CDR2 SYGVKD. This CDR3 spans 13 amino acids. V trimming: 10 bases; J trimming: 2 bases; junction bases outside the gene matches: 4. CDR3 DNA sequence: TGTGCCACCGGGACAGGGTTCACAGATACGCAGTATTTT. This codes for CATGTGFTDTQYF.

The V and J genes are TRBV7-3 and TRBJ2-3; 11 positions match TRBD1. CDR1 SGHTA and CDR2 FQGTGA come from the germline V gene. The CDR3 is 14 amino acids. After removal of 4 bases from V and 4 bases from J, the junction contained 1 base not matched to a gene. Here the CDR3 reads CASSSGQGADTQYF. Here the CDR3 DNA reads TGTGCCAGCAGCTCGGGACAGGGGGCAGATACGCAGTATTTT.

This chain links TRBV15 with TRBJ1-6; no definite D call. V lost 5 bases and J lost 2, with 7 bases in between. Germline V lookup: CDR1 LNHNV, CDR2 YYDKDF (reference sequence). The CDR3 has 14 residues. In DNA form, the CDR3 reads TGTGCCACCAGCGGCGGGGCCTATAATTCACCCCTCCACTTT. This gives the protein CATSGGAYNSPLHF.

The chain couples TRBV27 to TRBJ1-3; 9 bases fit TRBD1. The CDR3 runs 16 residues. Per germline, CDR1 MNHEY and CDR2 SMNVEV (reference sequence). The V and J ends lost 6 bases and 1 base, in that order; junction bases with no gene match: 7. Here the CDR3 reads CASRSDRGGSGNTIYF. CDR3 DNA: TGTGCCAGCAGGTCGGACAGGGGCGGATCTGGAAACACCATATATTTT.

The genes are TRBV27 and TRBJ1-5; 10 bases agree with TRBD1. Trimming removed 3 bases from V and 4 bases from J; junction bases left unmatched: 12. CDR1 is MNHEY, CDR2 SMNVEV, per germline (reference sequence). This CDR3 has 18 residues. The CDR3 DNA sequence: TGTGCCAGCAGTTTGTCGTATTCCGGGACAGGGGTTAATCAGCCCCAGCATTTT. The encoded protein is CASSLSYSGTGVNQPQHF.

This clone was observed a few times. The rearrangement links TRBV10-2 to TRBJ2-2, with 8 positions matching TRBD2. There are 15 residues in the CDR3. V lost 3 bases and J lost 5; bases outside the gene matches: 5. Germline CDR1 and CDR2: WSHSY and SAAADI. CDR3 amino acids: CASSDGAGGTGELFF. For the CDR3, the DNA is TGCGCCAGCAGTGATGGTGCGGGGGGAACCGGGGAGCTGTTTTTT.

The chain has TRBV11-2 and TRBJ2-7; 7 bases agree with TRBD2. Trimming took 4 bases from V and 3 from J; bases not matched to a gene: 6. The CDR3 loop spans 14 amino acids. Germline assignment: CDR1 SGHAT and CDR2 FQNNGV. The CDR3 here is CASSSQRGGYEQYF. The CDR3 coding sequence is TGTGCCAGCAGCTCACAGCGGGGTGGCTACGAGCAGTACTTC.

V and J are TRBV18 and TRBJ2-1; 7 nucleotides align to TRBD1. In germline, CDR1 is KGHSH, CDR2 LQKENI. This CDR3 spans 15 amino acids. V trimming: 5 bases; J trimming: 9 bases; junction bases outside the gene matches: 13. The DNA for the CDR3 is TGTGCCAGCTCATCACGCGGAATGGGACAGAGTGAGCAGTTCTTC. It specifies CASSSRGMGQSEQFF.

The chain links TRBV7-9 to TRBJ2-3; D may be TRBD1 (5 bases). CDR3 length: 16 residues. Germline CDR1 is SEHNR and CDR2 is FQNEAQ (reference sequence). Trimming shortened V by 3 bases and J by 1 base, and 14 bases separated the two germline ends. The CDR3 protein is CASSFRATGRTDTQYF. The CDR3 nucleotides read TGTGCCAGCAGCTTCAGGGCTACGGGCCGCACAGATACGCAGTATTTT.

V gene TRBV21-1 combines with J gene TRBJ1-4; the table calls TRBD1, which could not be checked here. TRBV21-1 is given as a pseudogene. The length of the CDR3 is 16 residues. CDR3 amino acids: CASTPGSPTTNEKLFF. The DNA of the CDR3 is TGTGCCAGCACCCCAGGGTCACCTACAACTAATGAAAAACTGTTTTTT.

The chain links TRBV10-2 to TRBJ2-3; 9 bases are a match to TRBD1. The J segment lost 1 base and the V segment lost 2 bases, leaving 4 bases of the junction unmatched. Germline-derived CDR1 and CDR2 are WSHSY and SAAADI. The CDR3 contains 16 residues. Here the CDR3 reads CASSETGGGGTDTQYF. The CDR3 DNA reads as TGCGCCAGCAGTGAGACAGGGGGCGGGGGCACAGATACGCAGTATTTT.

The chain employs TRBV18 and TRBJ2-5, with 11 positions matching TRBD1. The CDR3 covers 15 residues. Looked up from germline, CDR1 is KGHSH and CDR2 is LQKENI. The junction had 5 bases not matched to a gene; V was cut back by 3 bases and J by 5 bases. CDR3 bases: TGTGCCAGCTCACCGGACAGGGGGCGGCGGGAGACCCAGTACTTC. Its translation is CASSPDRGRRETQYF.